These T cell receptor beta chains were read from a single sample in a study of long-term antiretroviral therapy in people with HIV. The repertoire was sequenced with immunoSEQ multiplex PCR; TCRdb's copy has only in-frame clones and lacks some. The sample lists 15,000 to 20,000 clones; roughly 78% were seen once. This sample comprised unsorted PBMCs, obtained at the start of antiretroviral therapy, before treatment. All receptors derive from a young man with HIV. The CDR3 runs from the conserved cysteine through the conserved F or W. The D gene is left open where the match is weak. Clone sizes are given selectively: once, few, many, or a class where the clone is expanded.

d_call	v_call	clone_size	j_call	cdr3_aa	cdr3_nt
.	TRBV11-3	.	TRBJ2-1	CASSLGGRNSPNEQFF	TGTGCCAGCAGCTTAGGCGGCCGGAACAGCCCCAATGAGCAGTTCTTC
TRBD1	TRBV10-3	few	TRBJ1-2	CAIRPTGDRYGYTF	TGTGCCATCAGGCCCACCGGGGACAGGTATGGCTACACCTTC
TRBD2	TRBV10-3	.	TRBJ2-5	CATGTSGKETQYF	TGTGCCACGGGGACTAGCGGAAAGGAGACCCAGTACTTC
.	TRBV30	few	TRBJ2-4	CAWSAHYLDIQYF	TGTGCCTGGAGTGCCCATTATCTGGACATTCAGTACTTC
TRBD2	TRBV7-9	.	TRBJ2-3	CASKTLAAVTDTQYF	TGTGCCAGCAAAACGCTAGCGGCCGTCACAGATACGCAGTATTTT
.	TRBV5-1	.	TRBJ2-2	CASSLAWRQMRGATGELFF	TGCGCCAGCAGCTTGGCTTGGCGCCAAATGAGGGGCGCCACCGGGGAGCTGTTTTTT
.	TRBV18	.	TRBJ1-4	CASSPGQTTNEKLFF	TGTGCCAGCTCACCTGGACAGACAACTAATGAAAAACTGTTTTTT
TRBD1	TRBV7-2	.	TRBJ2-7	CASSLAAGGLYEQYF	TGTGCCAGCAGCTTAGCGGCAGGGGGTCTGTACGAGCAGTACTTC
.	TRBV29-1	.	TRBJ2-3	CSAGVDTQYF	TGCAGCGCGGGGGTAGATACGCAGTATTTT
.	TRBV7-2	.	TRBJ2-1	CASSLGVGSYNEQFF	TGTGCCAGCAGCTTGGGGGTAGGGTCCTACAATGAGCAGTTCTTC